This is a list of T cell receptor beta chains from one sample in a study of T cells in Graves' hyperthyroidism and ophthalmopathy. TCRdb reanalysed the multiplex PCR reads using MiXCR and keeps one entry per CDR3 protein. The sample holds 150,000 or so distinct CDR3 sequences; approximately 20% are singletons and the top ten take about 67%. Sequenced input: blood. These receptor sequences come from a woman aged 45 to 65 with Graves' hyperthyroidism that later progressed to Graves' ophthalmopathy. Each CDR3 is given with its conserved first and last residue.

v_call: TRBV6-1
cdr3_aa: CASSGGTGAPYEQYF

v_call: TRBV7-9
cdr3_aa: CASSWSSSGNQETQYF

v_call: TRBV12-3/TRBV12-4
cdr3_aa: CASTNTSNQPQHF

v_call: TRBV5-5
cdr3_aa: CASSLTVLSYEQYF

v_call: TRBV30
cdr3_aa: CAWSVGLPKAPLHF

v_call: TRBV2
cdr3_aa: CASSLGDLGGQPQHF

v_call: TRBV14
cdr3_aa: CASSQGTGNEKLFF

v_call: TRBV29-1
cdr3_aa: CSVDPGGSEAFF

v_call: TRBV5-1
cdr3_aa: CASSLMAGSTGELFF

v_call: TRBV20-1
cdr3_aa: CSARRQTGTGYLSSNQPQHF

v_call: TRBV28
cdr3_aa: CATRTGTSGRAETQYF

v_call: TRBV20-1
cdr3_aa: CSARPVTDRDSNQPQHF